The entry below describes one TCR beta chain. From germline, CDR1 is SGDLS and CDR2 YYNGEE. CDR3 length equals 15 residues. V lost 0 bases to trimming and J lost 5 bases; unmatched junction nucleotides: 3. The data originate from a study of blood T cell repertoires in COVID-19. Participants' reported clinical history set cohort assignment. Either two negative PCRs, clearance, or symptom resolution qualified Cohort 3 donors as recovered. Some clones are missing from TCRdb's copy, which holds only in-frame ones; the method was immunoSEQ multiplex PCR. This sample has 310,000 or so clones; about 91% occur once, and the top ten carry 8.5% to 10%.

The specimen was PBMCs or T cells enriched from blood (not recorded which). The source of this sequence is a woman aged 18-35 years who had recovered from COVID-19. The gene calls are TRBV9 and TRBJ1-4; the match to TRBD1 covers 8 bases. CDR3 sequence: CASSVAGGDNEKLFF. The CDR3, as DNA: TGTGCCAGCAGCGTAGCAGGGGGCGACAATGAAAAACTGTTTTTT.